A single sample is the source of the 2 T cell receptor beta chains below, sequenced in a study of T-cell reconstitution after alpha-beta-depleted transplantation in children. Unique molecular identifiers were incorporated during preparation of the TCRbeta library. MiXCR, run by TCRdb on the PCR reads, gives a single entry per CDR3 protein. This repertoire shows some 300,000 distinct CDR3 sequences, around 10% found once; its top ten account for 7% to 9.5%. Sequences were derived from PBMCs, sampled before TCRalphabeta/CD19-depleted stem cell transplant. These receptors were collected from a boy younger than two with acute myeloid leukemia, due to receive a stem cell transplant.

This clonotype was seen at least ten times. J is TRBJ2-5 and V is TRBV20-1; 11 positions agree with TRBD1. CDR1 and CDR2 (germline): DFQATT, SNEGSKA (reference sequence). There are 15 residues in the CDR3. J lost 3 bases, V lost 1 base, and 4 bases had no gene match. The CDR3 bases are TGCAGTGCTAGAGGGGACAGGGGGGCAGAAGAGACCCAGTACTTC. Residues: CSARGDRGAEETQYF.

In this sample, this clonotype turned up many times. V and J are TRBV12-3 or TRBV12-4 and TRBJ2-4; tentative D call: TRBD2 (6 bases). The CDR3 sequence is 16 residues long. Trimming pared 5 bases from V and 1 base from J, leaving 15 bases between. For the CDR3, the DNA is TGTGCCAGCAGTCCCCTACACGGAGGGGCCAAAAACATTCAGTACTTC. Its protein is CASSPLHGGAKNIQYF.